The next 19 T cell receptor beta chains were all read from a single sample in a study of memory CD4+ T cells and cytomegalovirus serostatus. The sort gate was single viable CD3+CD4+CD8-CD45RO+ cells for memory CD4+ T cells. Produced via immunoSEQ multiplex PCR; TCRdb's table is partial and in-frame only. The data show some 44,000 clones, approximately 82% seen once. The sample comprised memory CD4+ T cells from blood. Source of these receptors: an adult in good health and CMV-seronegative.

The gene calls are TRBV28 and TRBJ2-3; D perhaps matches TRBD2 (5 bases). V lost 6 bases, J lost 3 bases, and 13 bases lay in between. This CDR3 comprises 14 residues. CDR1 is MDHEN and CDR2 is SYDVKM in the germline V gene. CDR3 residues: CASRRRRATDTQYF. DNA of the CDR3: TGTGCCAGCAGGAGAAGGCGGGCGACAGATACGCAGTATTTT.

The chain carries TRBV30 and TRBJ2-3; D is ambiguous. The CDR3 runs to 13 residues. Germline V gene sequence: CDR1 GTSNPN, CDR2 SVGIG (reference sequence). The V and J ends lost 8 bases and 2 bases respectively, with 14 bases between them. The CDR3: CARSAGYTDTQYF. The CDR3 bases are TGTGCCCGATCCGCCGGTTACACAGATACGCAGTATTTT.

The rearrangement uses TRBV30 and TRBJ1-2; TRBD1 matches 8 bases. With 4 bases clipped from V and 5 bases from J, the junction kept 3 bases outside the gene matches. This CDR3 has 12 residues. From germline, CDR1 is GTSNPN and CDR2 SVGIG (reference sequence). In DNA form, the CDR3 reads TGTGCCTGGACCCAGGGGGCTTATGGCTACACCTTC. It codes for CAWTQGAYGYTF.

This clone showed up just a few times. The rearrangement uses TRBV7-3 and TRBJ1-5; a possible D gene is TRBD1 (6 bases). The CDR3 runs to 13 residues. V was clipped by 6 bases and J by 3 bases, with 9 bases between them. Germline V gives CDR1 SGHTA, CDR2 FQGTGA. Here the CDR3 reads CASSGQPNQPQHF. The CDR3 DNA reads TGTGCCAGCAGTGGACAGCCCAATCAGCCCCAGCATTTT.

The chain uses TRBV28 and TRBJ2-1; D possibly matches TRBD1 or TRBD2 (6 bases each). This CDR3 has 16 amino acids. Looked up from germline, CDR1 is MDHEN and CDR2 is SYDVKM. V lost 6 bases, J lost 3 bases, and 18 bases lay in between. CDR3: CASSLALGGRYNEQFF. The CDR3 nucleotides read TGTGCCAGCAGCCTCGCGCTCGGGGGCCGCTACAATGAGCAGTTCTTC.

V usage is TRBV7-2 and J usage is TRBJ1-2; D is possibly TRBD1 (6 bases). The germline V and J ends were trimmed by 3 bases and 2 bases, with 22 bases remaining between them. The CDR3 extends over 18 amino acids. CDR1 and CDR2 (germline): SGHTA, FQGNSA. The CDR3 protein is CASSFAPRGGLINYGYTF. Here the CDR3 DNA reads TGTGCCAGCAGCTTCGCCCCCCGCGGGGGGCTCATCAACTATGGCTACACCTTC.

This sequence joins TRBV6-5 and TRBJ2-5; D not certain. The J call could be wrong; TRBJ2-7 is a better fit for the DNA end. Per the germline V gene, CDR1 is MNHEY and CDR2 is SVGAGI. This CDR3 is built from 14 residues. CDR3 sequence (DNA): TGTGCCAGCAGTTACCTTGGGCCCCTCGACGAGCAGTACTTC. Its protein is CASSYLGPLDEQYF.

The chain couples TRBV10-3 to TRBJ1-1, with D maybe TRBD1 (6 bases). This CDR3 region has 14 residues. Trimming cost V 7 bases and J 5 bases, with 17 bases left between them. Germline V gene sequence: CDR1 ENHRY, CDR2 SYGVKD. The CDR3, as DNA: TGTGCCATCACGACGGGGGCGCATAGTACTGAAGCTTTCTTT. Translated, it gives CAITTGAHSTEAFF.

CDR3 residues: CASSQDLGNGADTQYF. CDR3 DNA sequence: TGCGCCAGCAGCCAAGATCTTGGGAATGGGGCAGATACGCAGTATTTT. The chain recombines TRBV4-1 with TRBJ2-3, with D unclear. V was shortened by 0 bases and J by 4 bases, with 14 bases between the two germline ends. There are 16 residues in the CDR3. Germline V gives CDR1 MGHRA, CDR2 YSYEKL.

This sequence joins TRBV30 and TRBJ2-4; TRBD2 agrees at 11 bases. Per germline, CDR1 GTSNPN and CDR2 SVGIG (reference sequence). V trimming: 2 bases; J trimming: 8 bases; junction bases outside the gene matches: 11. This CDR3 is built from 16 residues. The DNA for the CDR3 is TGTGCCTGGAGTTTTGGAGTAGCGGGGGGGCCTGACATTCAGTACTTC. Residues: CAWSFGVAGGPDIQYF.

This clone has a handful of counts. This chain links TRBV5-1 with TRBJ2-7; the D is unclear. This CDR3 has 12 residues. Germline V lookup: CDR1 SGHRS, CDR2 YFSETQ. Trimming removed 4 bases from V and 1 base from J, with 6 bases in between. The CDR3 protein is CASSAGSYEQYF. DNA for the CDR3: TGCGCCAGCAGCGCCGGATCCTACGAGCAGTACTTC.

The rearrangement uses TRBV28 and TRBJ2-5; D possibly corresponds to TRBD2 (6 bases). V was trimmed by 5 bases and J by 5 bases, leaving 15 bases between them. This CDR3 has 14 amino acids. The germline CDR1 and CDR2 sequences are MDHEN and SYDVKM. The CDR3 loop is CASSTLRGLETQYF. The CDR3, as DNA: TGTGCCAGCAGTACCCTCCGGGGGTTGGAGACCCAGTACTTC.

The V and J genes are TRBV28 and TRBJ1-1; D is uncertain. Germline V gene lookup returns CDR1 MDHEN and CDR2 SYDVKM. V lost 5 bases, J lost 4 bases, and 11 bases lay in between. The CDR3 is 13 residues long. Written as DNA, the CDR3 is TGTGCCAGCAGTCCCCACCGGACCACTGAAGCTTTCTTT. Encoded protein: CASSPHRTTEAFF.

This chain uses TRBV27 with TRBJ1-6, with D possibly matching TRBD1 (5 bases). The germline gives CDR1 MNHEY, CDR2 SMNVEV (reference sequence). Trimming took 0 bases from V and 5 from J, leaving 11 bases between them. The CDR3 sequence is 16 residues long. DNA of the CDR3: TGTGCCAGCAGTTTATCCGCGGGACGGAATAATTCACCCCTCCACTTT. Residues: CASSLSAGRNNSPLHF.

This clone has only a few counts. The chain employs TRBV9 and TRBJ1-5; D is perhaps TRBD1 (5 bases). V lost 4 bases and J 0 bases, leaving 11 bases between the germline ends. From germline, CDR1 is SGDLS and CDR2 YYNGEE. The CDR3 spans 15 residues. The DNA of the CDR3 is TGTGCCAGCAGCACGCAGGGCCTTAGCAATCAGCCCCAGCATTTT. It codes for CASSTQGLSNQPQHF.

This clone has just a few counts. The chain recombines TRBV30 with TRBJ2-4, with D possibly being TRBD1 (6 bases). Germline assignment: CDR1 GTSNPN and CDR2 SVGIG (reference sequence). V dropped 5 bases and J dropped 0 bases, with 14 bases sitting between them. This CDR3 is built from 15 residues. CDR3 region: CAWEDSGKAKNIQYF. As DNA, the CDR3 is TGTGCCTGGGAGGACAGTGGCAAAGCCAAAAACATTCAGTACTTC. Full variable domain (missing parts from reference TRBV30 and TRBJ2-4): SQTIHQWPATLVQPVGSPLSLECTVEGTSNPNLYWYRQAAGRGLQLLFYSVGIGQISSEVPQNLSASRPQDRQFILSSKKLLLSDSGFYLCAWEDSGKAKNIQYFGAGTRLSVL.

The chain joins TRBV11-3 to TRBJ1-1; D may be TRBD1 (5 bases). V shed 4 bases and J shed 1 base, with 16 bases lying between them. The CDR3 extends over 16 amino acids. CDR1 is SGHNT and CDR2 is YENEEA in the germline V gene. CDR3 protein: CASSSPEAGRNTEAFF. The DNA for the CDR3 is TGTGCCAGCAGCTCACCTGAGGCGGGACGGAACACTGAAGCTTTCTTT.

This clone was seen a single time. The genes are TRBV13 and TRBJ2-3; TRBD2 matches 13 bases. Germline CDR1 and CDR2: PRHDT and FYEKMQ (reference sequence). The CDR3 loop spans 20 amino acids. Trimming cost V 5 bases and J 4 bases; bases outside gene matches: 18. Here the CDR3 DNA reads TGTGCCAGCAGCCTCCCCTGGACTAGCGGGGGCCGGCGTTTACCAGATACGCAGTATTTT. Protein sequence: CASSLPWTSGGRRLPDTQYF.

The chain uses TRBV7-2 and TRBJ2-5, with unresolved D. The germline CDR1 and CDR2 sequences are SGHTA and FQGNSA. The length of the CDR3 is 13 residues. V lost 2 bases and J 5 bases, leaving 9 bases between the germline ends. The CDR3 protein is CASSLQVQETQYF. The CDR3 DNA reads TGTGCCAGCAGCTTACAAGTACAGGAGACCCAGTACTTC.